This passage covers 6 T cell receptor beta chains from one sample sequenced in a study of cytomegalovirus exposure and HLA in healthy donors. The primer mix had 60 Vbeta and 13 Jbeta primers. The data were produced by immunoSEQ multiplex PCR, yet TCRdb's version contains in-frame clones alone and is incomplete. The repertoire includes 160,000 or so clones, around 82% of them detected once, and about 6.4% sits in the top ten. Sample: PBMCs. These receptors all stem from a woman between 50 and 59 years old in good health and CMV-seropositive.

The chain is built from TRBV28 and TRBJ1-5; no clear D gene. Germline V CDR1 and CDR2: MDHEN, SYDVKM. Trimming took 3 bases from V and 4 from J, leaving 7 bases between them. CDR3 size: 13 residues. For the CDR3, the DNA is TGTGCCAGCAGTTTTGGGAGAAATCAGCCCCAGCATTTT. It yields the protein CASSFGRNQPQHF.

This clone was recorded a few times. The CDR3 nucleotides read TGTGCCAGCAGTCCAATTCGCGGGGGGGCCTACGAGCAGTACTTC. It is translated as CASSPIRGGAYEQYF. The rearrangement joins TRBV7-2 to TRBJ2-7; 9 nucleotides align to TRBD2. Germline CDR1 and CDR2: SGHTA and FQGNSA. J was trimmed by 2 bases and V by 6 bases; bases with no gene match: 8. The CDR3 totals 15 residues.

The chain is built from TRBV7-6 and TRBJ2-2; 7 nucleotides match TRBD1. The CDR3 loop spans 17 amino acids. Unmatched junction bases numbered 5, after V lost 1 base and J lost 0 bases. Germline assignment: CDR1 SGHVS and CDR2 FNYEAQ. CDR3 sequence (DNA): TGTGCCAGCAGCTTAGAGGGGGCAGGCGCGAACACCGGGGAGCTGTTTTTT. It codes for CASSLEGAGANTGELFF.

This rearrangement joins TRBV2 to TRBJ1-1; 10 nucleotides align to TRBD1. With V trimmed by 5 bases and J by 1 base, 4 bases remained unmatched. The CDR3 consists of 15 residues. Germline-derived CDR1 and CDR2 are SNHLY and FYNNEI. The CDR3: CASSPRTGGNTEAFF. For the CDR3, the DNA is TGTGCCAGCAGTCCCCGGACAGGGGGGAACACTGAAGCTTTCTTT.

The V and J genes are TRBV11-2 and TRBJ2-3; 7 bases align to TRBD2. CDR1 is SGHAT, CDR2 FQNNGV, per germline. The CDR3 is 15 amino acids. V trimming: 3 bases; J trimming: 5 bases; junction bases outside the gene matches: 8. The CDR3 DNA follows: TGTGCCAGCAGCTTCAAGCGGGGCTCGGGAGATACGCAGTATTTT. It specifies CASSFKRGSGDTQYF.

This chain connects TRBV29-1 to TRBJ1-1; 9 bases agree with TRBD1. This CDR3 region has 12 residues. The V gene's germline CDR1 is SQVTM and CDR2 ANQGSEA. V gave up 7 bases and J gave up 7 bases; unmatched junction bases: 7. The CDR3: CSGGQGGSEAFF. In DNA, the CDR3 is TGCAGCGGGGGACAGGGCGGTAGTGAAGCTTTCTTT.